The 29 T cell receptor beta chains given below trace back to one sample, sequenced in a study of blood T cell repertoires in COVID-19 (dated by TCRdb to the early 2020s). To prepare the library, the immunoSEQ multiplex PCR assay was applied. TCRdb obtained this table from immuneACCESS and retained in-frame rearrangements with V and J assigned. These tables miss some clones; where compared with another copy, unresolved V genes account for less than half of the shortfall, and the remainder is unexplained. The sample includes under 300,000 clones, with approximately 91% observed a single time. The ten largest clones add up to 1.2% of the sample. Sequenced input: PBMCs or T cells enriched from blood (not recorded which). The receptor set was obtained from a human donor in a cohort exposed to, infected with or recovered from COVID-19 (not recorded which). The donor label of this sample is uncertain.

The chain has TRBV12-3 or TRBV12-4 and TRBJ1-5; 7 positions agree with TRBD1. The CDR3 totals 13 residues. The J segment lost 4 bases and the V segment lost 10 bases, leaving 7 bases of the junction unmatched. The DNA of the CDR3 is TGTGCCACCATGGGACAGCCGAATCAGCCCCAGCATTTT. Amino acids: CATMGQPNQPQHF.

The chain couples TRBV13 to TRBJ2-1, with 8 bases fitting TRBD2. Trimming cost V 4 bases and J 5 bases; bases outside gene matches: 7. The CDR3 is 15 amino acids. Germline-derived CDR1 and CDR2 are PRHDT and FYEKMQ (reference sequence). The DNA for the CDR3 is TGTGCCAGCAGCTCGGGACTAGAATACGACAATGAGCAGTTCTTC. Translating gives CASSSGLEYDNEQFF.

V usage is TRBV20-1 and J usage is TRBJ2-7; TRBD1 matches at 7 bases. This CDR3 contains 12 residues. Per the germline V gene, CDR1 is DFQATT and CDR2 is SNEGSKA (reference sequence). Trimming took 3 bases from V and 5 from J; bases not matched to a gene: 4. The CDR3 protein is CSASRQGHEQYF. CDR3 nucleotides: TGCAGTGCTAGTCGACAGGGCCACGAGCAGTACTTC.

The J gene is TRBJ2-1, the V gene TRBV5-6; D is uncertain. This CDR3 comprises 16 residues. Trimming took 1 base from V and 7 from J, leaving 18 bases between them. The V gene's germline CDR1 is SGHDT and CDR2 YYEEEE. This CDR3 is CASSLRFAERQNEQFF. As DNA, the CDR3 is TGTGCCAGCAGCTTGAGGTTCGCGGAACGGCAAAATGAGCAGTTCTTC. Full variable domain (outside the CDR3, taken from reference TRBV5-6 and TRBJ2-1): DAGVTQSPTHLIKTRGQQVTLRCSPKSGHDTVSWYQQALGQGPQFIFQYYEEEERQRGNFPDRFSGHQFPNYSSELNVNALLLGDSALYLCASSLRFAERQNEQFFGPGTRLTVL.

The V call is TRBV5-4, the J call TRBJ2-7, with TRBD1 identical over 8 bases. There are 14 residues in the CDR3. Germline V gene lookup returns CDR1 SGHNT and CDR2 YYREEE (reference sequence). J was trimmed by 0 bases and V by 3 bases; bases with no gene match: 2. For the CDR3, the DNA is TGTGCCAGCAGCTCGACAGGGGTCTCCTACGAGCAGTACTTC. It specifies CASSSTGVSYEQYF. The full variable domain, in which reference TRBV5-4 and TRBJ2-7 provide the parts outside the CDR3, is ETGVTQSPTHLIKTRGQQVTLRCSSQSGHNTVSWYQQALGQGPQFIFQYYREEENGRGNFPPRFSGLQFPNYSSELNVNALELDDSALYLCASSSTGVSYEQYFGPGTRLTVT.

Note on this clone: One end of the junction is discordant with germline, which a read error may explain. This chain links TRBV9 with TRBJ1-1; perhaps TRBD1 as D (6 bases). Germline V lookup: CDR1 SGDLS, CDR2 YYNGEE. The CDR3 length is 14 residues. The CDR3 region is CASSRGQTNTEAFF. The CDR3 DNA sequence: TGTGCTAGCAGCCGAGGACAGACGAACACTGAAGCTTTCTTT.

The gene calls are TRBV11-3 and TRBJ2-2, with D maybe TRBD2 (5 bases). The V and J ends lost 0 bases and 6 bases respectively, with 5 bases between them. This CDR3 has 13 residues. Germline CDR1 and CDR2: SGHNT and YENEEA. CDR3: CASSLEDSGELFF. The DNA for the CDR3 is TGTGCCAGCAGCTTAGAGGACTCCGGGGAGCTGTTTTTT.

V usage is TRBV6-1 and J usage is TRBJ1-1; 7 nucleotides agree with TRBD1. Trimming cost V 3 bases and J 6 bases; bases outside gene matches: 1. The CDR3 has 12 amino acids. Germline V gene data show CDR1 as MNHNS and CDR2 as SASEGT. The CDR3 loop is CASSDRGSEAFF. The CDR3 nucleotides read TGTGCCAGCAGTGACAGGGGGTCTGAAGCTTTCTTT.

This chain joins TRBV24-1 and TRBJ2-7; 7 positions agree with TRBD2. CDR3 length: 12 residues. The V and J ends lost 7 bases and 4 bases, in that order; junction bases with no gene match: 3. Per germline, CDR1 KGHDR and CDR2 SFDVKD. CDR3 coding DNA: TGTGCCACCAGCCAGCGGGGTTACGAGCAGTACTTC. Translated, it gives CATSQRGYEQYF.

V gene TRBV11-3 combines with J gene TRBJ1-1; D remains unclear. V was trimmed by 3 bases and J by 2 bases, leaving 10 bases between them. The germline gives CDR1 SGHNT, CDR2 YENEEA. The CDR3 spans 14 residues. The CDR3 nucleotides read TGTGCCAGCAGCTTCGGTCAGGCAAACACTGAAGCTTTCTTT. Residues: CASSFGQANTEAFF.

The table lists this clone with a few counts. This specimen includes other DNA sequences encoding the same CDR3. The V gene is TRBV3-1 (or the pseudogene TRBV3-2), the J gene TRBJ1-5; 8 positions agree with TRBD1. The CDR3 consists of 15 residues. Trimming took 0 bases from V and 5 from J; bases not matched to a gene: 3. CDR1 and CDR2 (germline): LGHDT, YNNKEL (reference sequence). This CDR3 reads CASSQDLTGDQPQHF. The CDR3 DNA reads TGTGCCAGCAGCCAAGATCTGACAGGGGATCAGCCCCAGCATTTT.

The chain links TRBV18 to TRBJ1-5; 8 nucleotides match TRBD1. Trimming took 1 base from V and 1 from J; bases not matched to a gene: 0. This CDR3 is 15 amino acids long. Germline loops: CDR1 KGHSH, CDR2 LQKENI. For the CDR3, the DNA is TGTGCCAGCTCACCACGGACAGGGAGCAATCAGCCCCAGCATTTT. It translates to CASSPRTGSNQPQHF.

This rearrangement joins TRBV19 to TRBJ1-5; D might be TRBD1 (6 bases). CDR3 length: 15 amino acids. With 3 bases removed from V and 0 bases from J, the gap between germline ends came to 9 bases. CDR1 and CDR2 from the germline V gene are LNHDA and SQIVND (reference sequence). This chain's CDR3 is CASSMAGASNQPQHF. CDR3 nucleotides: TGTGCCAGTAGTATGGCGGGGGCTAGCAATCAGCCCCAGCATTTT. Based on the CDR3 plus reference TRBV19 and TRBJ1-5, the full variable domain is DGGITQSPKYLFRKEGQNVTLSCEQNLNHDAMYWYRQDPGQGLRLIYYSQIVNDFQKGDIAEGYSVSREKKESFPLTVTSAQKNPTAFYLCASSMAGASNQPQHFGDGTRLSIL.

The gene calls are TRBV29-1 and TRBJ1-2; 10 bases agree with TRBD1. CDR3 length: 13 amino acids. With 3 bases clipped from V and 6 bases from J, the junction kept 4 bases outside the gene matches. Germline CDR1 reads SQVTM; CDR2 reads ANQGSEA. CDR3 nucleotides: TGCAGCGTTGACCCCGGGACAGGGGATGGCTACACCTTC. Its protein is CSVDPGTGDGYTF. Using reference TRBV29-1 and TRBJ1-2 for the parts outside the CDR3, the full variable domain is SAVISQKPSRDICQRGTSLTIQCQVDSQVTMMFWYRQQPGQSLTLIATANQGSEATYESGFVIDKFPISRPNLTFSTLTVSNMSPEDSSIYLCSVDPGTGDGYTFGSGTRLTVV.

The chain links TRBV3-1 (or the pseudogene TRBV3-2) to TRBJ1-2, with a weak D call TRBD1 (6 bases). Looked up from germline, CDR1 is LGHDT and CDR2 is YNNKEL (reference sequence). V lost 4 bases and J 1 base, leaving 10 bases between the germline ends. The CDR3 covers 14 residues. The CDR3 nucleotides read TGTGCCAGCAGCCTAACACAGGGTAACTATGGCTACACCTTC. It encodes CASSLTQGNYGYTF.

The chain uses TRBV29-1 and TRBJ2-1; tentative D call: TRBD1 (6 bases). The CDR3 is made up of 11 amino acids. V was clipped by 6 bases and J by 4 bases, with 7 bases between them. CDR1 SQVTM and CDR2 ANQGSEA come from the germline V gene. CDR3 protein: CSVDRYNEQFF. CDR3 bases: TGCAGCGTCGACAGGTACAATGAGCAGTTCTTC.

The chain recombines TRBV29-1 with TRBJ2-7; TRBD1 agrees at 7 bases. CDR3 length: 12 residues. Germline values: CDR1 SQVTM, CDR2 ANQGSEA. Trimming took 4 bases from V and 3 from J; bases not matched to a gene: 3. CDR3 in DNA: TGCAGCGTTGGGGACAGTTTCTACGAGCAGTACTTC. Residues: CSVGDSFYEQYF.

V usage is TRBV14 and J usage is TRBJ2-5, with 13 bases lining up with TRBD2. The CDR3 extends over 17 amino acids. Germline V gene lookup returns CDR1 SGHDN and CDR2 FVKESK. The J segment lost 5 bases and the V segment lost 4 bases, leaving 10 bases of the junction unmatched. This chain's CDR3 is CASSPLLAGGPGETQYF. CDR3 in DNA: TGTGCCAGCAGCCCCTTACTAGCGGGGGGGCCTGGGGAGACCCAGTACTTC. Based on the CDR3 plus reference TRBV14 and TRBJ2-5, the full variable domain is EAGVTQFPSHSVIEKGQTVTLRCDPISGHDNLYWYRRVMGKEIKFLLHFVKESKQDESGMPNNRFLAERTGGTYSTLKVQPAELEDSGVYFCASSPLLAGGPGETQYFGPGTRLLVL.

This clone has just one count. The rearrangement uses TRBV5-1 and TRBJ2-7, with 10 bases matching TRBD1. The CDR3 runs to 15 residues. Germline CDR1 SGHRS, CDR2 YFSETQ. V trimming: 2 bases; J trimming: 6 bases; junction bases outside the gene matches: 8. The CDR3 region has the DNA TGCGCCAGCAGCTTAGTCCCGGGACAGGGGACCGAGCAGTACTTC. This encodes CASSLVPGQGTEQYF.

The chain is built from TRBV6-5 and TRBJ1-5, with D possibly matching TRBD1 (5 bases). The germline V and J ends were trimmed by 0 bases and 6 bases, with 9 bases remaining between them. The CDR3 spans 14 residues. Germline values: CDR1 MNHEY, CDR2 SVGAGI. This CDR3 reads CASSYSERGQPQHF. For the CDR3, the DNA is TGTGCCAGCAGTTACTCGGAAAGGGGTCAGCCCCAGCATTTT.

This clone was recorded only once. This sequence joins TRBV5-1 and TRBJ1-2; no definite D call. Trimming shortened V by 0 bases and J by 3 bases, and 6 bases separated the two germline ends. The germline gives CDR1 SGHRS, CDR2 YFSETQ. The CDR3 sequence is 13 residues long. CDR3 DNA sequence: TGCGCCAGCAGCTTGGGACTTGACTATGGCTACACCTTC. Encoded protein: CASSLGLDYGYTF.

This clone came up once. The J gene is TRBJ1-5, the V gene TRBV6-5, with a weak D call TRBD1 (6 bases). Trimming cost V 6 bases and J 6 bases, with 12 bases left between them. CDR1 and CDR2 (germline): MNHEY, SVGAGI. The CDR3 contains 13 residues. The CDR3 here is CASRGGTSQPQHF. Here the CDR3 DNA reads TGTGCCAGCAGGGGGGGGACAAGTCAGCCCCAGCATTTT.

The chain uses TRBV4-1 and TRBJ2-1, with D possibly matching TRBD2 (6 bases). The V end lost 0 bases, the J end lost 2 bases, and 14 bases lay between the germline ends. This CDR3 comprises 17 residues. Germline values: CDR1 MGHRA, CDR2 YSYEKL. CDR3 loop: CASSQDRGRGPYNEQFF. The CDR3 DNA reads as TGCGCCAGCAGCCAAGATCGTGGGCGGGGCCCCTACAATGAGCAGTTCTTC.

CDR3 bases: TGCGCCAGAACCGACAGGGGTCCCGATCAGCCCCAGCATTTT. Its translation is CARTDRGPDQPQHF. This chain joins TRBV10-1 and TRBJ1-5; 8 bases are a match to TRBD1. Looked up from germline, CDR1 is WNHNN and CDR2 is SYGVQD (reference sequence). The CDR3 runs to 14 residues. V was clipped by 9 bases and J by 5 bases; unmatched bases: 9.

The chain uses TRBV5-1 and TRBJ2-2; D remains ambiguous. Germline V gives CDR1 SGHRS, CDR2 YFSETQ. The length of the CDR3 is 15 residues. CDR3 nucleotide sequence: TGCGCTCCACTTGGAGTAAACACCCGAAGCGGGGAGCTGTTTTTT. This sequence encodes CAPLGVNTRSGELFF.

This clone was counted a single time. CDR3 nucleotide sequence: TGTGCCAGCAGCGTAGGGACGGGACAGGGATACAATGAGCAGTTCTTC. Translated: CASSVGTGQGYNEQFF. V usage is TRBV9 and J usage is TRBJ2-1, with 9 bases matching TRBD1. After removal of 0 bases from V and 4 bases from J, the junction contained 5 bases not matched to a gene. The CDR3 extends over 16 amino acids. The V gene's germline CDR1 is SGDLS and CDR2 YYNGEE.

The rearrangement uses TRBV5-6 and TRBJ1-1, with a weak D call TRBD1 (5 bases). Deletions cut 4 bases from V and 4 bases from J, with 20 bases between. The CDR3 has 16 amino acids. Germline V lookup: CDR1 SGHDT, CDR2 YYEEEE. The CDR3 is CASSPQAGLGVTEAFF. DNA of the CDR3: TGTGCCAGCAGCCCTCAGGCAGGGCTAGGGGTCACTGAAGCTTTCTTT.

The chain employs TRBV21-1 and TRBJ1-3; TRBD1, the table's D call, lacks a check against the DNA. TRBV21-1 is noted as a pseudogene. The CDR3 is 15 residues long. Here the CDR3 DNA reads TGTGCCAGCTCTTATACAGAAAGCTCTGGAAACACCATATATTTT. Its translation is CASSYTESSGNTIYF.

The chain has TRBV19 and TRBJ2-1; a possible D gene is TRBD2 (5 bases). The CDR3 extends over 15 amino acids. CDR1 is LNHDA, CDR2 SQIVND, per germline (reference sequence). Trimming stripped 1 base from V and 1 base from J, with 8 bases between. The CDR3 here is CASSIGRRSYNEQFF. The CDR3 DNA follows: TGTGCCAGTAGTATAGGGCGGAGGTCCTACAATGAGCAGTTCTTC.